This TCR beta chain was recorded in a study of cytomegalovirus exposure and HLA in healthy donors. General study findings and limits: CMV serostatus was the only immune exposure information that was available. V segments that were indistinguishable, TRBV6-2 and TRBV6-3 among them, were omitted from analysis.

Worth noting for this clone: Its antigen is as yet unknown.

This CDR3 has 12 amino acids. Germline values: CDR1 SGHDN, CDR2 FVKESK. Trimming cost V 4 bases and J 2 bases, with 4 bases left between them. The PCR used 60 Vbeta and 13 Jbeta primers. Data came from immunoSEQ multiplex PCR; TCRdb stores just in-frame clones and leaves some out. This sample has about 120,000 clones, with about 80% found just once. The rearrangement links TRBV14 to TRBJ2-3; D unclear. The sequenced sample was PBMCs. The clonotype was recovered from a female donor in good health and CMV-seronegative. The DNA of the CDR3 is TGTGCCAGCAGCCTATACACAGATACGCAGTATTTT. It encodes CASSLYTDTQYF.